This T cell receptor (beta chain) was observed in a study of T cells after somatic rescue of genetic block. Measured with immunoSEQ multiplex PCR; TCRdb has only the in-frame clones, and not every one. The sample carries approximately 10,000 clones, roughly 70% recorded once. The germline V gene encodes CDR1 LNHDA and CDR2 SQIVND (reference sequence). After removal of 2 bases from V and 3 bases from J, the junction contained 4 bases not matched to a gene. CDR3 size: 15 residues. This clone showed up just a few times. Sequenced input: peripheral blood mononuclear cells (PBMCs). This TCR was recovered from a boy aged 5-17 years. V and J are TRBV19 and TRBJ2-1; 7 nucleotides agree with TRBD2. DNA of the CDR3: TGTGCCAGTAGTATACAAGCGGGGCTCTACAATGAGCAGTTCTTC. It is translated as CASSIQAGLYNEQFF.